The 27 T cell receptor beta chains below come from one sample, sequenced in a study of shared clonotypes between healthy human individuals. Sequencing used immunoSEQ multiplex PCR; TCRdb keeps in-frame clones, though not all of them. The sample has roughly 220,000 clones, 60% to 80% seen once. The sequencing sample was made of memory CD4+ T cells sorted from blood. Stated subset: CD45RA-negative fraction. The receptors come from a man aged 25 to 45 in good health.

The gene calls are TRBV4-3 and TRBJ2-7, with 7 bases matching TRBD2. Germline V gene sequence: CDR1 LGHNA, CDR2 YSLEER. The CDR3 has 19 residues. V was clipped by 0 bases and J by 3 bases; unmatched bases: 17. CDR3 sequence: CASSQDPCGPGGLCYEQYF. The CDR3 DNA follows: TGCGCCAGCAGCCAAGATCCGTGCGGGCCGGGAGGTTTATGCTACGAGCAGTACTTC.

The chain combines TRBV30 with TRBJ2-7; 9 positions match TRBD2. Unmatched junction bases numbered 8, after V lost 2 bases and J lost 3 bases. Germline V gene lookup returns CDR1 GTSNPN and CDR2 SVGIG (reference sequence). The CDR3 is made up of 15 amino acids. CDR3 DNA sequence: TGTGCCTGGAGTCGCCCTAGCGGGGCCAGCTACGAGCAGTACTTC. Its protein is CAWSRPSGASYEQYF.

The V and J genes are TRBV11-2 and TRBJ2-5, with 13 bases identical to TRBD2. CDR1 is SGHAT, CDR2 FQNNGV, per germline. The J segment lost 0 bases and the V segment lost 5 bases, leaving 3 bases of the junction unmatched. The CDR3 covers 16 residues. The CDR3 reads CASSPGTSGNQETQYF. In DNA form, the CDR3 reads TGTGCCAGCAGCCCGGGGACTAGCGGGAACCAAGAGACCCAGTACTTC.

This clone was detected only a few times. The chain uses TRBV10-3 and TRBJ1-2; possibly TRBD1 for D (6 bases). The length of the CDR3 is 14 residues. V was cut by 10 bases and J by 3 bases, with 18 bases left in between. CDR1 ENHRY and CDR2 SYGVKD come from the germline V gene. CDR3 protein: CATQRGGFDYGYTF. For the CDR3, the DNA is TGTGCCACCCAGCGAGGGGGGTTTGACTATGGCTACACCTTC.

There are a few counts of this clone. The CDR3 region is CSVLLAGVPETQYF. CDR3 coding DNA: TGCAGCGTTTTACTAGCGGGAGTTCCAGAGACCCAGTACTTC. This chain uses TRBV29-1 with TRBJ2-5, with 11 bases lining up with TRBD2. This CDR3 has 14 residues. Germline loops: CDR1 SQVTM, CDR2 ANQGSEA. J gave up 4 bases and V 5 bases, and 6 bases lay outside the gene matches.

This rearrangement joins TRBV25-1 to TRBJ1-4, with D possibly TRBD1 on 6 matching bases. The CDR3 spans 15 residues. V was trimmed by 3 bases and J by 4 bases, leaving 12 bases between them. The germline CDR1 and CDR2 sequences are MGHDK and SYGVNS. As DNA, the CDR3 is TGTGCCAGCAGTGAGCTCGGACAGCTTAATGAAAAACTGTTTTTT. Residues: CASSELGQLNEKLFF.

The chain has TRBV7-2 and TRBJ2-7, with 8 positions matching TRBD1. The germline V gene encodes CDR1 SGHTA and CDR2 FQGNSA. The CDR3 is 15 residues long. The trim removed 1 base at V and 5 bases at J, leaving 7 bases unmatched. The CDR3 coding sequence is TGTGCCAGCAGCTTAGACCAGGGGGCGTCCGACGAGCAGTACTTC. Translated, it gives CASSLDQGASDEQYF. The entire variable domain, with the rest obtained from reference TRBV7-2 and TRBJ2-7, is as follows: GAGVSQSPSNKVTEKGKDVELRCDPISGHTALYWYRQSLGQGLEFLIYFQGNSAPDKSGLPSDRFSAERTGGSVSTLTIQRTQQEDSAVYLCASSLDQGASDEQYFGPGTRLTVT.

The genes are TRBV5-6 and TRBJ1-5, with TRBD1 matching 7 bases. The length of the CDR3 is 15 residues. V was clipped by 4 bases and J by 3 bases; unmatched bases: 7. Looked up from germline, CDR1 is SGHDT and CDR2 is YYEEEE. The CDR3 loop reads CASSQGQAFNQPQHF. For the CDR3, the DNA is TGTGCCAGCAGCCAAGGACAGGCCTTCAATCAGCCCCAGCATTTT.

This chain uses TRBV2 with TRBJ1-5; D is unresolved. The CDR3 is 13 amino acids. Germline-derived CDR1 and CDR2 are SNHLY and FYNNEI. Trimming pared 5 bases from V and 5 bases from J, leaving 10 bases between. The CDR3 coding sequence is TGTGCCAGCAGTCCTGACATTGATCAGCCCCAGCATTTT. This encodes CASSPDIDQPQHF.

There are a few counts of this clone. The V call is TRBV10-1, the J call TRBJ1-5, with D tentatively TRBD1 (5 bases). This CDR3 has 14 amino acids. The germline V gene encodes CDR1 WNHNN and CDR2 SYGVQD (reference sequence). The V gene lost 9 bases and the J gene lost 5 bases, with 17 bases spanning the gap. Here the CDR3 DNA reads TGCGCCAGACCCGGGACCGTGGAGGATCAGCCCCAGCATTTT. It yields the protein CARPGTVEDQPQHF.

The CDR3 region has the DNA TGTGCCAGTAGTATAGGGGTAGCGGGAGGGGGAAACATTCAGTACTTC. Its protein is CASSIGVAGGGNIQYF. This sequence joins TRBV19 and TRBJ2-4, with 11 bases that match TRBD2. The CDR3 is 16 residues long. Germline V CDR1 and CDR2: LNHDA, SQIVND (reference sequence). Trimming removed 1 base from V and 6 bases from J; junction bases left unmatched: 5.

The sample holds a few counts of this clone. The rearrangement joins TRBV10-2 to TRBJ2-1; D is unresolved. Trimming removed 2 bases from V and 8 bases from J, with 4 bases in between. The CDR3 spans 11 residues. Germline lookup yields CDR1 WSHSY and CDR2 SAAADI. The CDR3 is CASSEKHEQFF. Here the CDR3 DNA reads TGCGCCAGCAGTGAGAAGCATGAGCAGTTCTTC.

V gene TRBV6-5 combines with J gene TRBJ1-1; D not resolved. V dropped 2 bases and J dropped 6 bases, with 13 bases sitting between them. The CDR3 spans 14 residues. Germline CDR1 reads MNHEY; CDR2 reads SVGAGI. The CDR3, as DNA: TGTGCCAGCAGTTACGCCGCAGGTACCGCTGAAGCTTTCTTT. It is translated as CASSYAAGTAEAFF.

V usage is TRBV7-8 and J usage is TRBJ2-1; a weak D match, TRBD1 (6 bases). Germline-derived CDR1 and CDR2 are SGHVS and FQNEAQ. The V and J ends lost 3 bases and 3 bases respectively, with 9 bases between them. The CDR3 covers 14 residues. The chain's CDR3 is CASSFLTGYNEQFF. The DNA for the CDR3 is TGTGCCAGCAGCTTCTTGACAGGCTACAATGAGCAGTTCTTC.

V gene TRBV7-2 combines with J gene TRBJ2-1, with 8 bases aligning to TRBD1. This CDR3 is 14 amino acids long. Germline V gene lookup returns CDR1 SGHTA and CDR2 FQGNSA. V dropped 3 bases and J dropped 5; count of bases not matched to a gene: 3. CDR3 sequence reads: CASSLDRADNEQFF. DNA for the CDR3: TGTGCCAGCAGCTTGGACAGGGCGGACAATGAGCAGTTCTTC.

This clone was recorded a few times. The chain combines TRBV7-6 with TRBJ2-2; D might be TRBD2 (6 bases). This CDR3 contains 12 residues. Trimming cost V 8 bases and J 4 bases, with 8 bases left between them. Germline CDR1 reads SGHVS; CDR2 reads FNYEAQ. The CDR3 region is CASGRFTGELFF. The CDR3 coding sequence is TGTGCCAGCGGGAGGTTCACCGGGGAGCTGTTTTTT.

The rearrangement joins TRBV5-1 to TRBJ2-5; D possibly matches TRBD1 or TRBD2 (5 bases each). Germline V gene sequence: CDR1 SGHRS, CDR2 YFSETQ. V was cut by 3 bases and J by 5 bases, with 20 bases left in between. The CDR3 spans 16 residues. CDR3 sequence (DNA): TGCGCCAGCAGCTCGAGTTCGGGACGGTTCAGGGAGACCCAGTACTTC. Translation gives CASSSSSGRFRETQYF.

The rearrangement joins TRBV5-1 to TRBJ1-2; D is possibly TRBD1 (6 bases). V shed 0 bases and J shed 3 bases, with 9 bases lying between them. Germline CDR1 is SGHRS and CDR2 is YFSETQ. The CDR3 totals 14 residues. The CDR3 loop is CASSLAGADYGYTF. Written as DNA, the CDR3 is TGCGCCAGCAGCTTGGCAGGGGCAGACTATGGCTACACCTTC.

This clone came up once. At one of its ends the junction is not consistent with the germline gene, which may arise from a read error. The chain carries TRBV4-2 and TRBJ2-1; D is unresolved. Germline V gene sequence: CDR1 LGHNA, CDR2 YNFKEQ. CDR3 length: 13 residues. The CDR3 DNA follows: TGTGCCAGCAGCCAAGAGGTAGGCTACTCCAGCGTCTTC. Translation: CASSQEVGYSSVF.

J is TRBJ2-1 and V is TRBV19; 9 nucleotides match TRBD1. Germline V gives CDR1 LNHDA, CDR2 SQIVND (reference sequence). The CDR3 runs to 19 residues. V lost 6 bases to trimming and J lost 7 bases; unmatched junction nucleotides: 22. DNA for the CDR3: TGTGCCAGTAGAAAAGCTCGAGGGACAGGGCTGGCAGGGAGAAATGAGCAGTTCTTC. Its translation: CASRKARGTGLAGRNEQFF. Full variable domain (remainder filled in from reference TRBV19 and TRBJ2-1): DGGITQSPKYLFRKEGQNVTLSCEQNLNHDAMYWYRQDPGQGLRLIYYSQIVNDFQKGDIAEGYSVSREKKESFPLTVTSAQKNPTAFYLCASRKARGTGLAGRNEQFFGPGTRLTVL.

The J gene is TRBJ1-2, the V gene TRBV6-5; TRBD1 might be the D (5 bases). Germline-derived CDR1 and CDR2 are MNHEY and SVGAGI. V lost 6 bases, J lost 0 bases, and 11 bases lay in between. The CDR3 sequence is 14 residues long. The CDR3 coding sequence is TGTGCCAGCAGCCGGGGACGGACTAACTATGGCTACACCTTC. Encoded protein: CASSRGRTNYGYTF.

A note on this clone: A much larger clone sits a single nucleotide away, making a read error possible. The V and J genes are TRBV7-8 and TRBJ2-5; 7 bases map to TRBD1. This CDR3 has 12 residues. Germline values: CDR1 SGHVS, CDR2 FQNEAQ. V gave up 5 bases and J gave up 5 bases; unmatched junction bases: 2. The CDR3 nucleotides are TGTGCCAGCAGCCCACAGGGGGAGACCCAGTACTTC. Translation gives CASSPQGETQYF.

V is TRBV7-2 and J is TRBJ1-3, with 7 bases aligning to TRBD1. CDR3 length: 16 residues. V lost 5 bases to trimming and J lost 4 bases; unmatched junction nucleotides: 11. From germline, CDR1 is SGHTA and CDR2 FQGNSA. CDR3: CASSQQTGYPGNTIYF. CDR3 DNA sequence: TGTGCCAGCAGCCAACAGACAGGGTATCCGGGAAACACCATATATTTT.

The chain carries TRBV19 and TRBJ2-1; 8 bases align to TRBD1. V was pared by 4 bases and J by 6 bases, with 2 bases of the junction left unmatched. CDR1 and CDR2 (germline): LNHDA, SQIVND (reference sequence). The CDR3 loop spans 13 amino acids. The CDR3 DNA follows: TGTGCCAGTAGTAGGACAGGGATCAATGAGCAGTTCTTC. It translates to CASSRTGINEQFF.

The genes are TRBV5-1 and TRBJ2-1, with D possibly TRBD2 on 6 matching bases. Trimming took 0 bases from V and 4 from J, leaving 17 bases between them. The germline CDR1 and CDR2 sequences are SGHRS and YFSETQ. The CDR3 is 17 residues long. CDR3 in amino acids: CASSLDTAGGGYNEQFF. The CDR3 nucleotides read TGCGCCAGCAGCTTGGATACAGCGGGTGGGGGTTACAATGAGCAGTTCTTC.

The V call is TRBV18, the J call TRBJ1-1; a weak D match, TRBD1 (6 bases). Germline V CDR1 and CDR2: KGHSH, LQKENI. V lost 3 bases to trimming and J lost 4 bases, with 15 bases between them. This CDR3 contains 15 residues. CDR3: CASSPPDRFGTEAFF. In DNA, the CDR3 is TGTGCCAGCTCACCCCCCGACAGGTTCGGCACTGAAGCTTTCTTT.

This clone came up a few times. The chain employs TRBV6-5 and TRBJ2-7; TRBD2 matches 13 bases. V lost 6 bases to trimming and J lost 4 bases; unmatched junction nucleotides: 6. This CDR3 spans 15 amino acids. CDR1 is MNHEY and CDR2 is SVGAGI in the germline V gene. The CDR3 is CASRLGTSGIYEQYF. CDR3 coding DNA: TGTGCCAGCAGACTCGGGACTAGCGGGATATACGAGCAGTACTTC.